This T cell receptor (beta chain) was documented in a study of T cell responses to AZD1222 COVID-19 vaccine. Findings of the study overall: Reportedly, nearly half the spike-specific TCRs target unmutated variant regions. Most donors were white British and more were female, and clonal diversity was possibly underestimated. Repertoires were obtained only post-peak T cell response. Recipients of two AZD1222 doses showed rising Spike-specific TCR breadth and depth.

The table came from immunoSEQ multiplex PCR; TCRdb's copy has only in-frame clones and leaves some out. Of approximately 150,000 clones listed, just over 90% are singletons. Concerning this clone: Its target is unknown.

V lost 5 bases, J lost 4 bases, and 9 bases stayed unmatched. The germline V gene encodes CDR1 MNHEY and CDR2 SMNVEV (reference sequence). This CDR3 is built from 15 residues. The receptor's source is an adult in good health. Sample: peripheral blood, taken on day 0 of MenACWY control vaccination. The chain joins TRBV27 to TRBJ1-2; 8 nucleotides line up with TRBD1. The CDR3 loop reads CASSPQTGDPYGYTF. The DNA for the CDR3 is TGTGCCAGCAGTCCTCAGACAGGGGACCCCTATGGCTACACCTTC.